This is a list of T cell receptor beta chains from one sample in a study of T cells expressing NK-cell markers. TCRdb re-analyzed the 5' RACE reads; it lists each CDR3 protein once, without DNA. Recorded for this sample: around 15,000 distinct CDR3 sequences. The sequenced sample was blood T cells: a sorted CD56 or NKG2C T cell subset, CD4+ or CD8+ T cells, or bulk PBMC T cells (not recorded which). Receptors originate from a man aged 18-70 years in good health. Each CDR3 is given with its conserved first and last residue.

V gene	J gene	CDR3 protein
TRBV7-2	TRBJ2-2	CASRLWGTGDTGELFF
TRBV7-9	TRBJ2-7	CASSRPSQTPSYEQYF
TRBV18	TRBJ2-3	CASSPTPGQGAGTDTQYF
TRBV28	TRBJ2-7	CASREWGTGKAYEQYF
TRBV12-3/TRBV12-4	TRBJ2-5	CASSFSGGFRETQYF
TRBV2	TRBJ2-4	CASSASDEIQYF
TRBV12-3/TRBV12-4	TRBJ2-7	CASSLMAGAYEQYF
TRBV27	TRBJ1-1	CASSLFGGRPTEAFF
TRBV6-6	TRBJ2-3	CASNTRGGDTQYF
TRBV5-6	TRBJ1-5	CASSILGQGMEPQHF
TRBV6-6	TRBJ2-2	CASSRTDGELFF
TRBV5-6	TRBJ2-2	CASRIAGQNTGELFF
TRBV7-2	TRBJ2-2	CARGGGATGELFF
TRBV4-1	TRBJ2-2	CASSPVPAGGGTGELFF
TRBV20-1	TRBJ1-1	CSATNRDGNTEAFF
TRBV7-2	TRBJ1-2	CASSLTGAYGYTF
TRBV6-2/TRBV6-3	TRBJ2-1	CASSYSKGKEDEQFF
TRBV4-2	TRBJ2-3	CASSQDGRGGGDTQYF
TRBV12-3/TRBV12-4	TRBJ2-3	CASSQQPTSTDTQYF
TRBV5-1	TRBJ2-5	CASSRATPGTQYF
TRBV4-3	TRBJ2-5	CASSRQHQETQYF
TRBV20-1	TRBJ2-1	CSARRGGAYNEQFF
TRBV6-2/TRBV6-3	TRBJ2-4	CASSYDRTWGNIQYF
TRBV7-9	TRBJ1-2	CASNPVRNYGYTF
TRBV10-3	TRBJ2-7	CAITDPGQGIYEQYF
TRBV20-1	TRBJ1-4	CSAETGSTNEKLFF
TRBV11-2	TRBJ2-5	CASQLPGGTQYF
TRBV6-1	TRBJ2-7	CASSEEEEGPLYEQYF
TRBV4-1	TRBJ1-1	CASSQVGMNTEAFF